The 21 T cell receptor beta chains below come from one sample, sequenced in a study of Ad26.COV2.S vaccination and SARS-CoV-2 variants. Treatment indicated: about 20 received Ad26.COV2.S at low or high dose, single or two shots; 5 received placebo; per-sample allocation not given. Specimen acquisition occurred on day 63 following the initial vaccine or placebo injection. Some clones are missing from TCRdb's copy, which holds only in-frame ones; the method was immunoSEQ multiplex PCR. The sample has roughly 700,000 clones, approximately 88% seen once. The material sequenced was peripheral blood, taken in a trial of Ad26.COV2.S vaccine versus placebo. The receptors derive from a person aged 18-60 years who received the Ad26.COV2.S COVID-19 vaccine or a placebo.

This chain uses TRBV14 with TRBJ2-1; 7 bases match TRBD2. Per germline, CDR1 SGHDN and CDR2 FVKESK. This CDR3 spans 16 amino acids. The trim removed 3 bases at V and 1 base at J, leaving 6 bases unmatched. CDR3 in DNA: TGTGCCAGCAGCCATTTTCGAGCGGGATCCTACAATGAGCAGTTCTTC. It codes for CASSHFRAGSYNEQFF.

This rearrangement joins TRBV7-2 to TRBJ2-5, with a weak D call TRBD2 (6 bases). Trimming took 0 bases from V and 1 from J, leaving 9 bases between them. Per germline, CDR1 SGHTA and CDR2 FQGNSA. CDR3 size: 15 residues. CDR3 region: CASSLAGTFQETQYF. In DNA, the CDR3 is TGTGCCAGCAGCTTAGCCGGGACTTTCCAAGAGACCCAGTACTTC.

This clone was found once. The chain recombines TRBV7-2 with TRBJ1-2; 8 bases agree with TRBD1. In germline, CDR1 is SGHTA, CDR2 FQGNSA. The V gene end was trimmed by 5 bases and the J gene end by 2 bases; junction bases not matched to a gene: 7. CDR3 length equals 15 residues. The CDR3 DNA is TGTGCCAGCAGCCACACCTCAGGGGGCAACTATGGCTACACCTTC. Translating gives CASSHTSGGNYGYTF.

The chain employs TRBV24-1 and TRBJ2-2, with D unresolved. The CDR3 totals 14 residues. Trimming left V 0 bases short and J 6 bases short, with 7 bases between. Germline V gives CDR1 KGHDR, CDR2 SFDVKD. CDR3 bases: TGTGCCACCAGTGATTTGGGGGTTGCCGGGGAGCTGTTTTTT. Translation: CATSDLGVAGELFF.

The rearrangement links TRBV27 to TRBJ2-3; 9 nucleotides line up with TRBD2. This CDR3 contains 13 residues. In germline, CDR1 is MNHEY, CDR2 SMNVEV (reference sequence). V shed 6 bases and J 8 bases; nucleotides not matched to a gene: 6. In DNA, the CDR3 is TGTGCCAGCAGGAGCGGGGGGACCCTTACGCAGTATTTT. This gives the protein CASRSGGTLTQYF.

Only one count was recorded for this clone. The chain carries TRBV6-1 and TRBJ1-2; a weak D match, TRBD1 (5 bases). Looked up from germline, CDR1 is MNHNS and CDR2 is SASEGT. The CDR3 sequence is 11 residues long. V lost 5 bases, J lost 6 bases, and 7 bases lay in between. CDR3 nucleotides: TGTGCCAGCAGTTCAGGGAATGGCTACACCTTC. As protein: CASSSGNGYTF.

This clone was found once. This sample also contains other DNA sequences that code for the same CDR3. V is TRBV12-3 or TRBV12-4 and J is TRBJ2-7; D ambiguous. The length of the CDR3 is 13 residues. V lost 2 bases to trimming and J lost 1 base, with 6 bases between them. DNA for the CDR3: TGTGCCAGCAGTTTATACAGTTCCTACGAGCAGTACTTC. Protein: CASSLYSSYEQYF.

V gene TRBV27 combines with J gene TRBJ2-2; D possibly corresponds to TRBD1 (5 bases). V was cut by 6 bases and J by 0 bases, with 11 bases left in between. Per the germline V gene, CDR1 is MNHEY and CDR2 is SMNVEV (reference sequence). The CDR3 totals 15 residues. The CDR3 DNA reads TGTGCCAGCAGAAGGGCAGGGACGAACACCGGGGAGCTGTTTTTT. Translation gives CASRRAGTNTGELFF.

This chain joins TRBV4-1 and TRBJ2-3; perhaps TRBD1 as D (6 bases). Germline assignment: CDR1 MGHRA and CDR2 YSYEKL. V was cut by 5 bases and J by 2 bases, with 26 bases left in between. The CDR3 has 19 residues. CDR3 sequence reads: CASSDQPQYRVPYTDTQYF. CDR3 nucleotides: TGCGCCAGCAGCGACCAGCCCCAATACAGGGTCCCTTACACAGATACGCAGTATTTT.

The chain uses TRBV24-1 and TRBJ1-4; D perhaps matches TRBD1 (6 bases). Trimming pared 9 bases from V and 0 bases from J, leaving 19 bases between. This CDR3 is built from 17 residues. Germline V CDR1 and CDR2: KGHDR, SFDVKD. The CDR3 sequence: CATVGSGGASTNEKLFF. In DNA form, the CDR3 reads TGTGCCACCGTTGGGAGTGGGGGGGCATCAACTAATGAAAAACTGTTTTTT.

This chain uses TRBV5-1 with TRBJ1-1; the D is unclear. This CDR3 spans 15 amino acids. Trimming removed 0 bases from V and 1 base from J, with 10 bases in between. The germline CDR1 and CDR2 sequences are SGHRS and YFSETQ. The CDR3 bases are TGCGCCAGCAGCTTGGCCAGGCTCGGGAACACTGAAGCTTTCTTT. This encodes CASSLARLGNTEAFF.

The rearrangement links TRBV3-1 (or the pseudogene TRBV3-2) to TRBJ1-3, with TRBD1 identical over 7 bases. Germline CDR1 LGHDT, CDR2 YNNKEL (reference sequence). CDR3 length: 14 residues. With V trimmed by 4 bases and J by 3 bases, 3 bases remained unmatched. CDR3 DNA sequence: TGTGCCAGCAGCCTAAGGGACAGTGGAAACACCATATATTTT. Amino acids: CASSLRDSGNTIYF.

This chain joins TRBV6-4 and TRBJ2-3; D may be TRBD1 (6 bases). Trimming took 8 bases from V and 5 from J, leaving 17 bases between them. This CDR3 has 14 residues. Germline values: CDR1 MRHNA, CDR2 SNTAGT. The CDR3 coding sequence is TGTGCCAGCTCCCGGAACCAGGGGCAAGATACGCAGTATTTT. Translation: CASSRNQGQDTQYF.

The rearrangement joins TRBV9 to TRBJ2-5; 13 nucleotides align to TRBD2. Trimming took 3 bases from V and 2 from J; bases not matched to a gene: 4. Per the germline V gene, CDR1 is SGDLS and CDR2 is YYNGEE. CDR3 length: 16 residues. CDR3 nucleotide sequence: TGTGCCAGCAGCGAGGGGACTAGCGGGGAGCAAGAGACCCAGTACTTC. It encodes CASSEGTSGEQETQYF.

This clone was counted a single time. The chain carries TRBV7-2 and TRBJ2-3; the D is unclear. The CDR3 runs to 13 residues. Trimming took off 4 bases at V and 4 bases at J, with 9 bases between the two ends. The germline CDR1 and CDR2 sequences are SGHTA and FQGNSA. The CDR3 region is CASSSTRSDTQYF. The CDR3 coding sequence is TGTGCCAGCAGCTCTACCAGATCAGATACGCAGTATTTT.

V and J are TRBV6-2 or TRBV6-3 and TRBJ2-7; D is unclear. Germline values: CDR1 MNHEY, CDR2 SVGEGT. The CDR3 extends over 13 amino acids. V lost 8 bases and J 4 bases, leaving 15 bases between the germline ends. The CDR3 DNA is TGTGCCAGCCGCCAGACGGCGGCTTACGAGCAGTACTTC. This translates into CASRQTAAYEQYF.

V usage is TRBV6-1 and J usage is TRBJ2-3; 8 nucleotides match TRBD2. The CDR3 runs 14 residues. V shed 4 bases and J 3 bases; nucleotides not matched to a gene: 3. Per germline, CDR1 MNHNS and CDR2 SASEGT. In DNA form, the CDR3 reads TGTGCCAGCAGTGCAGCGGGGGTTACAGATACGCAGTATTTT. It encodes CASSAAGVTDTQYF.

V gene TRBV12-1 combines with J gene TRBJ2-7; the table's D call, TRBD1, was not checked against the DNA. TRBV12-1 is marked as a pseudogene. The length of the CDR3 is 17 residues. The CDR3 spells CASSFSTKGQVYYEQYF. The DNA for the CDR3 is TGTGCCAGCAGCTTCTCTACAAAGGGACAGGTATACTACGAGCAGTACTTC.

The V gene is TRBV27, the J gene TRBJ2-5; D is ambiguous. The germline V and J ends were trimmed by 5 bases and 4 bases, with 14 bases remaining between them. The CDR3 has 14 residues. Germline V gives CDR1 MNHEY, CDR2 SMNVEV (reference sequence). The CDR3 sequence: CASSPTTTGETQYF. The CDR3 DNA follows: TGTGCCAGCAGTCCAACTACCACGGGAGAGACCCAGTACTTC.

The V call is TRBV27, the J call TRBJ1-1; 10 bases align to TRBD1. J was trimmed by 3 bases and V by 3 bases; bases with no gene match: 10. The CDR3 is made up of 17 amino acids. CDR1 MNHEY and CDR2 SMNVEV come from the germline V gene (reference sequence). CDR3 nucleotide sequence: TGTGCCAGCAGTTTCCGCTCGGGACAGGGGCTGGACACTGAAGCTTTCTTT. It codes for CASSFRSGQGLDTEAFF.

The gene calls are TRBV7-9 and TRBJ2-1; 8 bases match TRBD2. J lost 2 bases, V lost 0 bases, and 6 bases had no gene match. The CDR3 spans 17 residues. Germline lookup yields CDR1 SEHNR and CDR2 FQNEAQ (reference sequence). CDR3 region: CASSLARAGEAYNEQFF. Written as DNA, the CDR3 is TGTGCCAGCAGCTTAGCGAGAGCGGGAGAGGCCTACAATGAGCAGTTCTTC.